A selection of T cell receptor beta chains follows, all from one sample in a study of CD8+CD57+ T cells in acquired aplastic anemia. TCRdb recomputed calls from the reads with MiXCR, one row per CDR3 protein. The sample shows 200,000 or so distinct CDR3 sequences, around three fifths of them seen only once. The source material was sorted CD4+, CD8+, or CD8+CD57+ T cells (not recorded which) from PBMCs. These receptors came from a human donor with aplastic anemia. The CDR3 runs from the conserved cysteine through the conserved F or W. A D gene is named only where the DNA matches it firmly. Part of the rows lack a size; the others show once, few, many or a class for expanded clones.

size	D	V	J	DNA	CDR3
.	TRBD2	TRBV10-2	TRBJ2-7	TGCGCCAGCAGTGAGTTCGGGCGGGAGGGGGATGAGAAGTACTTC	CASSEFGREGDEKYF
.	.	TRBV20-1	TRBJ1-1	TGCAGTGTGTCAGTGATGAACACTGAAGCTTTCTTT	CSVSVMNTEAFF
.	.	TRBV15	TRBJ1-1	TGTGCCACCAGCAGCTTAAGTGGGGGCGTAAATCTGAACACTGAAGCTTTCTTT	CATSSLSGGVNLNTEAFF
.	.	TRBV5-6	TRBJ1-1	TGTGCCAGTAGCCGCTGGGGGATCACTGAAGCTTTCTTT	CASSRWGITEAFF
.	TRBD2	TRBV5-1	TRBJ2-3	TGCGCCAGCAGCACAGGACTAGCGGGAGTGAGTCCAGATACGCAGTATTTT	CASSTGLAGVSPDTQYF
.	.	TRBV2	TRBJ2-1	TGCGCCAGCAGCCCGGCCGGATCGGCGTACAATGAGCAGTTCTTC	CASSPAGSAYNEQFF
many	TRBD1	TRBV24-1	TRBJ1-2	TGTGCCACCAGTGATTGGGGCGGGACAGGGTATGGCTACACCTTC	CATSDWGGTGYGYTF
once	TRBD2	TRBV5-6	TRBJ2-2	TGTGCCAGCAGCTTGGGGGTCGGGAGGGACAACGGGGAGCTGTTTTTT	CASSLGVGRDNGELFF
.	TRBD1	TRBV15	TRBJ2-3	TGTGCCACCATCGACAGGGGGAACCTTCACACAGATACGCAGTATTTT	CATIDRGNLHTDTQYF
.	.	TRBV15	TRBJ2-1	TGTGCCACCAGCACCGGACAGGAGCAGTTCTTC	CATSTGQEQFF
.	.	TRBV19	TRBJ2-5	TGTGCCAGTAGTACCCATTACGACAGGGAGGCTAAGAAAGAGACCCAGTACTTC	CASSTHYDREAKKETQYF
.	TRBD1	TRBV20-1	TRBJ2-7	TGCAGTGCTACCGACCCCCTGACAGGGAACGAGCAGTACTTC	CSATDPLTGNEQYF
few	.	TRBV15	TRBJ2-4	TGTGCCACCAGCAGCCCCGCGGGAGCCAAAAACATTCAGTACTTC	CATSSPAGAKNIQYF
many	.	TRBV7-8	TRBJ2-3	TGTGCCAGCAGCCCCCCACTAGCATCCACAGATACGCAGTATTTT	CASSPPLASTDTQYF
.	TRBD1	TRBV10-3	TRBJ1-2	TGTGCCAGCAGTACGACAGGGGCAGATGGCTACACCTTC	CASSTTGADGYTF
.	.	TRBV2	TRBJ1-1	TGTGCCAGCAGTGAAGAGCAGAACACTGAAGCTTTCTTT	CASSEEQNTEAFF